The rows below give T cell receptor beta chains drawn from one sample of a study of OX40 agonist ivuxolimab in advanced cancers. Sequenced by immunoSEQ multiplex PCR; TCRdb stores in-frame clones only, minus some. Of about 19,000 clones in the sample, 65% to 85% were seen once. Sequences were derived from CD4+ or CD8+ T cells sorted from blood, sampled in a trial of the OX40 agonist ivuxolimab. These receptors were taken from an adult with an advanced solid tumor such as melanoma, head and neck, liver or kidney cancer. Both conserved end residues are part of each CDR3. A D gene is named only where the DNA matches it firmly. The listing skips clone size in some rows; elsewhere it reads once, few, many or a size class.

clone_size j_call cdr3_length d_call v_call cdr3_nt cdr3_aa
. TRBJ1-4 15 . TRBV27 TGTGCCAGCAGTTTACGGGCAGGGGATGTTGAAAAACTGTTTTTT CASSLRAGDVEKLFF
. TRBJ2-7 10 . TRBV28 TGTGCCAGCAGTCGACAGGAGCAGTACTTC CASSRQEQYF
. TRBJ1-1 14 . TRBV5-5 TGTGCCAGCAGCTTGGCAGGGGCGCGCACTGAAGCTTTCTTT CASSLAGARTEAFF
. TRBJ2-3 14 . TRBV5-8 TGTGCCAGCAGCTTGGTTCCCACGGGAGATACGCAGTATTTT CASSLVPTGDTQYF
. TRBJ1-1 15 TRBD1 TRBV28 TGTGCCAGCAGTTTAGCCGGGACAGGTCTTTCTGAAGCTTTCTTT CASSLAGTGLSEAFF
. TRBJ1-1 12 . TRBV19 TGTGCCAGTAGTATGGGGGCGCCGGAAGCTTTCTTT CASSMGAPEAFF
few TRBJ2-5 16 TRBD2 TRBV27 TGTGCCAGCAGTCCCCGACTAGCGGGCTTAGGGGAGACCCAGTACTTC CASSPRLAGLGETQYF
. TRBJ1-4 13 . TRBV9 TGTGCCAGCAGTACCGGGACTAATGAAAAACTGTTTTTT CASSTGTNEKLFF
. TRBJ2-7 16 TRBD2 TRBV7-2 TGTGCCAGCAGCTTACTACTAGCGGGACCTCGGGGGGAGCAGTACTTC CASSLLLAGPRGEQYF
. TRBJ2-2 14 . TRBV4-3 TGCGCCAGCAGTGGGGGAGATATAACCGGGGAGCTGTTTTTT CASSGGDITGELFF
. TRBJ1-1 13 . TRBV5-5 TGTGCCAGCAGCTCGACAGCGAACACTGAAGCTTTCTTT CASSSTANTEAFF
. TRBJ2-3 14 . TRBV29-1 TGCAGCGTTGTTGGGGAATCGGGCGGAGATACGCAGTATTTT CSVVGESGGDTQYF